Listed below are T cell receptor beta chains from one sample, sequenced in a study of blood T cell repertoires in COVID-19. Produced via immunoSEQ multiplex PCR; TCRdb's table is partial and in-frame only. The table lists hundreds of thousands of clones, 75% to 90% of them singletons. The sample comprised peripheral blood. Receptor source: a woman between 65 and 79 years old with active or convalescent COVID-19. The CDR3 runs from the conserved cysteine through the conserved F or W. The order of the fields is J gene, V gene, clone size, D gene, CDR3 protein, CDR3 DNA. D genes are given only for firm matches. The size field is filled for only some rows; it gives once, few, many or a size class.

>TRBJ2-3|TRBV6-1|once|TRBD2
CASSEGTSGRTQYF
TGTGCCAGCAGTGAAGGGACTAGCGGGCGGACACAGTATTTT
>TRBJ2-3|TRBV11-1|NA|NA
CASSLGGVDTDTQYF
TGTGCCAGCAGCTTAGGGGGGGTGGACACAGATACGCAGTATTTT
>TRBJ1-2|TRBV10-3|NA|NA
CAISVGGYGYTF
TGTGCCATCAGTGTTGGAGGTTATGGCTACACCTTC
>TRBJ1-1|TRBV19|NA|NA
CASTPLGGFNTEAFF
TGTGCCAGTACTCCACTGGGAGGGTTCAACACTGAAGCTTTCTTT
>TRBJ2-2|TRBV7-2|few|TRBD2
CAGGSVGAGPGELFF
TGTGCCGGAGGTAGCGTTGGAGCGGGGCCCGGGGAGCTGTTTTTT
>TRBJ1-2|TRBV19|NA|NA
CASSDAARDTIDGYTF
TGTGCCAGTAGTGATGCCGCCAGGGATACTATAGATGGCTACACCTTC
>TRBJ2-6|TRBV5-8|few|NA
CASSRSGANVLTF
TGTGCCAGCAGCCGCTCTGGGGCCAACGTCCTGACTTTC
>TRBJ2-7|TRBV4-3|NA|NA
CASSQGPGGFYEQYF
TGCGCCAGCAGCCAAGGGCCGGGGGGCTTCTACGAGCAGTACTTC
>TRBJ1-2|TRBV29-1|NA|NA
CSVDSGYTF
TGCAGCGTGGACAGTGGCTACACCTTC
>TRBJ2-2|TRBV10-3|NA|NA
CAISTGTQYTGELFF
TGTGCCATCAGTACCGGGACACAATACACAGGGGAGCTGTTTTTT
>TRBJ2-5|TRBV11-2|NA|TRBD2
CASSPGTSGEETQYF
TGTGCCAGCAGCCCTGGGACTAGCGGGGAAGAGACCCAGTACTTC
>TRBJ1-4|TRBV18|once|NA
CASSPAPGGEKLFF
TGTGCCAGCTCACCAGCCCCCGGTGGTGAAAAACTGTTTTTT
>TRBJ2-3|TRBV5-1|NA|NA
CASSLAFRQPPDTQYF
TGCGCCAGCAGCTTGGCCTTCCGACAGCCCCCCGATACGCAGTATTTT
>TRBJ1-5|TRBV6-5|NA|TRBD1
CASTTGAGQPQHF
TGTGCCAGCACCACAGGGGCAGGACAGCCCCAGCATTTT
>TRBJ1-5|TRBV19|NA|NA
CASSTPPRHTRPRSNQPQHF
TGTGCCAGTAGTACCCCGCCTAGGCACACCCGCCCGAGAAGCAATCAGCCCCAGCATTTT
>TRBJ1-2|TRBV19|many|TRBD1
CASSTSGTGNYGYTF
TGTGCCAGTAGTACCTCCGGGACAGGGAACTATGGCTACACCTTC
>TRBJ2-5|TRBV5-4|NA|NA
CASSLAQETQYF
TGTGCCAGCAGCTTGGCTCAAGAGACCCAGTACTTC
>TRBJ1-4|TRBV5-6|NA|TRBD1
CASSPRGEKLFF
TGTGCCAGCAGCCCCAGGGGGGAAAAACTGTTTTTT
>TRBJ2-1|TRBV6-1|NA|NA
CASSERRGRNNEQFF
TGTGCCAGCAGTGAACGCAGGGGAAGGAACAATGAGCAGTTCTTC
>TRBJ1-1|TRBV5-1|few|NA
CASSLAGGSLEAFF
TGCGCCAGCAGCTTGGCCGGTGGCAGCCTAGAGGCTTTCTTT
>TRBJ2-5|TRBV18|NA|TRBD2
CASSPPAGGGTQYF
TGTGCCAGCTCACCCCCAGCGGGGGGAGGGACCCAGTACTTC
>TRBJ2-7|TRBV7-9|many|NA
CASSTGQFYEQYF
TGTGCCAGCAGCACCGGACAGTTCTACGAGCAGTACTTC